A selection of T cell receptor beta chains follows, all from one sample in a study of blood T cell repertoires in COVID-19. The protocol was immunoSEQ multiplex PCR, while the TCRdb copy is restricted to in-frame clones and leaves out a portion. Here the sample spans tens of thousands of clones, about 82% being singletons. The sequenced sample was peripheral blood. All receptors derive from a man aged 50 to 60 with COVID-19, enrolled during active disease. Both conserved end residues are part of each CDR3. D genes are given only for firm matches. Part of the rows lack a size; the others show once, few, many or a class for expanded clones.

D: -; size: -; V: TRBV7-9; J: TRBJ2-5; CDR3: CASGLAGETQYF; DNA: TGTGCCTCCGGACTCGCTGGGGAGACCCAGTACTTC
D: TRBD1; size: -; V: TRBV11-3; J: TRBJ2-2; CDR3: CASSSGTGEAGELFF; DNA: TGTGCCAGCAGCTCCGGGACAGGGGAGGCCGGGGAGCTGTTTTTT
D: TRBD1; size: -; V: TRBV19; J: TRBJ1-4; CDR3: CASSRWTGGNEKLFF; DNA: TGTGCCAGTAGTAGGTGGACAGGGGGCAATGAAAAACTGTTTTTT
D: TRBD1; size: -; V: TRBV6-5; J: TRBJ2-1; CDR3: CASSPTGGSYNEQFF; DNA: TGTGCCAGCAGCCCCACAGGGGGCTCCTACAATGAGCAGTTCTTC
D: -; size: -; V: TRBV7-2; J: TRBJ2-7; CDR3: CASSSQGLSYEQYF; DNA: TGTGCCAGCAGCTCCCAGGGATTATCCTACGAGCAGTACTTC
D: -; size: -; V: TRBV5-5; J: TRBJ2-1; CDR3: CASSLELYNEQFF; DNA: TGTGCCAGCAGCCTCGAACTCTACAATGAGCAGTTCTTC
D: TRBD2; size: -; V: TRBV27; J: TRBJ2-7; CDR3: CASSPPRGAGAYEQYF; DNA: TGTGCCAGCAGTCCCCCCCGGGGAGCGGGAGCCTACGAGCAGTACTTC
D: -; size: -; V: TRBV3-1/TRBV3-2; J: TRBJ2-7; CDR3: CASKGGQYEQYF; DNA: TGTGCCAGCAAGGGGGGGCAGTACGAGCAGTACTTC
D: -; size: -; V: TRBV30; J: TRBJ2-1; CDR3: CAWTTGSSYNEQFF; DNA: TGTGCCTGGACTACAGGGAGCTCCTACAATGAGCAGTTCTTC
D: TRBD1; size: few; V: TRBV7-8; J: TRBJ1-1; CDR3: CASSSTGQGARDTEAFF; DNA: TGTGCCAGCAGCTCAACAGGACAGGGGGCAAGGGACACTGAAGCTTTCTTT
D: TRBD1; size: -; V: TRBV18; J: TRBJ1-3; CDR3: CASSWTGPLSGNTIYF; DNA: TGTGCCAGCTCCTGGACAGGGCCACTCTCTGGAAACACCATATATTTT
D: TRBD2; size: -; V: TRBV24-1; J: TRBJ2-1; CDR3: CATSDSGGSNEQFF; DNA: TGTGCCACCAGTGATTCGGGCGGGAGCAATGAGCAGTTCTTC
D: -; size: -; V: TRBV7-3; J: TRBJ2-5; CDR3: CASSLRPGNGVTQYF; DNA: TGTGCCAGCAGCTTAAGACCCGGGAATGGTGTGACCCAGTACTTC
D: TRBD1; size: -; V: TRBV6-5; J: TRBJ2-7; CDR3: CASSNPGQGSYEQYF; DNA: TGTGCCAGCAGTAACCCGGGACAGGGATCCTACGAGCAGTACTTC
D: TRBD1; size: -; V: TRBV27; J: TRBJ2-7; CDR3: CASSPSGTGYYEQYF; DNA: TGTGCCAGCAGTCCCTCGGGGACAGGATACTACGAGCAGTACTTC
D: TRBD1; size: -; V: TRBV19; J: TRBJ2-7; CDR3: CASSVTGTGLFEQYF; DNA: TGTGCCAGTAGTGTTACCGGGACAGGGCTTTTCGAGCAGTACTTC
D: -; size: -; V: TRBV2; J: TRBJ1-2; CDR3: CASSVKQGFGGYTF; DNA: TGTGCCAGCAGTGTTAAACAGGGATTCGGTGGCTACACCTTC
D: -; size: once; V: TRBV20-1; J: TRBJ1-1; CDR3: CSASRGQLAFF; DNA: TGCAGTGCTAGTAGAGGACAATTAGCTTTCTTT
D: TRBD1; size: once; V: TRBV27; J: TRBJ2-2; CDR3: CASSLGTGWSTGELFF; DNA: TGTGCCAGCAGTCTAGGGACAGGGTGGAGCACCGGGGAGCTGTTTTTT
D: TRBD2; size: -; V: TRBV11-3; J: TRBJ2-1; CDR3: CASSLGTSGYNEQFF; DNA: TGTGCCAGCAGCTTGGGGACTAGCGGGTACAATGAGCAGTTCTTC
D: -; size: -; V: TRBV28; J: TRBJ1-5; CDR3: CASSTIIGGPRQPQHF; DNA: TGTGCCAGCAGTACTATCATCGGGGGGCCGAGGCAGCCCCAGCATTTT
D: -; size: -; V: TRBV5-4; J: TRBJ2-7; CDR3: CASSLQGTVYEQYF; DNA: TGTGCCAGCAGCTTACAGGGAACGGTCTACGAGCAGTACTTC
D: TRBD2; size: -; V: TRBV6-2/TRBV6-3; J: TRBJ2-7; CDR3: CASSSRTSGRGHYEQYF; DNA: TGTGCCAGCAGTTCCCGGACTAGCGGGAGAGGTCACTACGAGCAGTACTTC
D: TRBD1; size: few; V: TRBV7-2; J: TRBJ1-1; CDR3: CASSYIQGAEAFF; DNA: TGTGCCAGCAGCTATATCCAGGGGGCTGAAGCTTTCTTT
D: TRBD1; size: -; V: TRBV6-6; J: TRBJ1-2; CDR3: CASSYSQGEGYTF; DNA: TGTGCCAGCAGTTACTCCCAGGGGGAAGGCTACACCTTC
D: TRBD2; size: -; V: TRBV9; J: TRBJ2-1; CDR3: CASSAEGLATNEQFF; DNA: TGTGCCAGCAGCGCTGAAGGACTAGCAACCAATGAGCAGTTCTTC
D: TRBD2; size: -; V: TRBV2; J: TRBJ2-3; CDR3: CASTQPTGRYTDTQYF; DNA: TGTGCCAGCACCCAGCCGACCGGGAGGTACACTGATACGCAGTATTTT
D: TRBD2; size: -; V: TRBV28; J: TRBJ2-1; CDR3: CASSGPLAASYNEQFF; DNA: TGTGCCAGCAGTGGGCCCCTAGCGGCTTCCTACAATGAGCAGTTCTTC
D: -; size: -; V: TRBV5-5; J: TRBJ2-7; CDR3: CASSLVQLEQYF; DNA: TGTGCCAGCAGCTTGGTCCAACTCGAGCAGTACTTC
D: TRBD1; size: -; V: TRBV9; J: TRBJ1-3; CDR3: CASSSDRANSGNTIYF; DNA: TGTGCCAGCAGCTCGGACAGGGCGAACTCTGGAAACACCATATATTTT
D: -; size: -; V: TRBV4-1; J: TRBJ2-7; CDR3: CASSQDKDISYEQYF; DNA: TGCGCCAGCAGCCAAGATAAGGACATCTCCTACGAGCAGTACTTC
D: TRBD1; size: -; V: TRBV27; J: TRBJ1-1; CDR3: CASSLVRQGNTEAFF; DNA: TGTGCCAGCAGTTTGGTCCGACAGGGGAACACTGAAGCTTTCTTT
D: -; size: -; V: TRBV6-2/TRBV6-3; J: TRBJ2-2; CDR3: CASSYAGANTGELFF; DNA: TGTGCCAGCAGTTACGCGGGTGCGAACACCGGGGAGCTGTTTTTT
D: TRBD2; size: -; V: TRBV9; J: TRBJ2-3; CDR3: CASSVGSSGLTDTQYF; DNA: TGTGCCAGCAGCGTAGGTTCTAGCGGTCTCACAGATACGCAGTATTTT